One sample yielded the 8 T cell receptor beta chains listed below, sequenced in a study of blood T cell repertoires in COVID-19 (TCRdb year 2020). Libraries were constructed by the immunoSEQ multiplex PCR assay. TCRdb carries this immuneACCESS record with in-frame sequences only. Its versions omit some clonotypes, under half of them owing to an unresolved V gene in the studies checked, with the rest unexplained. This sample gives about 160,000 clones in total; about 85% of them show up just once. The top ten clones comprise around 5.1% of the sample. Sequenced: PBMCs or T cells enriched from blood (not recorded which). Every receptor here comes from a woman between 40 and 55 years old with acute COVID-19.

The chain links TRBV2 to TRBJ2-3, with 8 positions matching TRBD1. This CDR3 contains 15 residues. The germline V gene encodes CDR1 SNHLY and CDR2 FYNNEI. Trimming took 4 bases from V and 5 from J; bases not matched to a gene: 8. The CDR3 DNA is TGTGCCAGCAGTGGCCCGACAGGGGACAGAGATACGCAGTATTTT. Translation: CASSGPTGDRDTQYF.

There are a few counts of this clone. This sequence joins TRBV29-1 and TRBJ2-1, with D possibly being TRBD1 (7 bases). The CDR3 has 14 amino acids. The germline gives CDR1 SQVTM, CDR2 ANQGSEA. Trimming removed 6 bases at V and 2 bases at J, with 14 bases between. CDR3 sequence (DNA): TGCAGCGTGGACCAGGGGGGTCCCTACAATGAGCAGTTCTTC. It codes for CSVDQGGPYNEQFF.

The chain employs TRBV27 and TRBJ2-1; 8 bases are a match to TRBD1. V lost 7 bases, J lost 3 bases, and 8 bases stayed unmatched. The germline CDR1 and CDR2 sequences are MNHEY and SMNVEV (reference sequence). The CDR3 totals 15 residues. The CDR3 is CASKGDRFNYNEQFF. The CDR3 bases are TGTGCCAGCAAGGGGGACAGGTTCAACTACAATGAGCAGTTCTTC.

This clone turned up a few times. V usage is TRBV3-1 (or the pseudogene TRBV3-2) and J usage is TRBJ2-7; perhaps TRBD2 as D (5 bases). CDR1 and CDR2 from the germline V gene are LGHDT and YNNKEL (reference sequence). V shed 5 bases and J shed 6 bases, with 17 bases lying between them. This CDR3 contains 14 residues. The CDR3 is CASSSEGFRSEQYF. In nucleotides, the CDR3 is TGTGCCAGCAGCTCCGAGGGCTTCAGATCCGAGCAGTACTTC.

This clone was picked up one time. CDR3 DNA: TGCGCCAGCAGCTCTTTAATAGCGGGGGGCCCGTTCTTC. It is translated as CASSSLIAGGPFF. The chain employs TRBV5-1 and TRBJ2-1; the match to TRBD2 covers 10 bases. The CDR3 is 13 amino acids. With V trimmed by 3 bases and J by 15 bases, 9 bases remained unmatched. The germline V gene has CDR1 SGHRS and CDR2 YFSETQ.

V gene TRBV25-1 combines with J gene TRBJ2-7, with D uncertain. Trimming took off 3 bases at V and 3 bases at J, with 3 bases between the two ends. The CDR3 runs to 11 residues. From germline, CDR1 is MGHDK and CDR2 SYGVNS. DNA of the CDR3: TGTGCCAGCAGTGACGGCTACGAGCAGTACTTC. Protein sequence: CASSDGYEQYF.

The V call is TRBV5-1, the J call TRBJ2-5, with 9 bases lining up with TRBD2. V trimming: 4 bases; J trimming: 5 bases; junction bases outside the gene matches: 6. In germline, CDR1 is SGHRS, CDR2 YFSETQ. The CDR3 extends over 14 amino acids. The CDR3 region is CASSRAGGGETQYF. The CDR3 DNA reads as TGCGCCAGCAGCCGAGCGGGGGGCGGCGAGACCCAGTACTTC.

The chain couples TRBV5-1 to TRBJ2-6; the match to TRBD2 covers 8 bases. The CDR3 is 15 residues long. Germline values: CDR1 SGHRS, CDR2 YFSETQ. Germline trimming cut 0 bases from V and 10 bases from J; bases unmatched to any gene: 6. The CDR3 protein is CASSLDNGRGNVLTF. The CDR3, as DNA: TGCGCCAGCAGCTTGGATAACGGGAGGGGTAACGTCCTGACTTTC. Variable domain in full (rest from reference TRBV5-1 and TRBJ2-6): KAGVTQTPRYLIKTRGQQVTLSCSPISGHRSVSWYQQTPGQGLQFLFEYFSETQRNKGNFPGRFSGRQFSNSRSEMNVSTLELGDSALYLCASSLDNGRGNVLTFGAGSRLTVL.